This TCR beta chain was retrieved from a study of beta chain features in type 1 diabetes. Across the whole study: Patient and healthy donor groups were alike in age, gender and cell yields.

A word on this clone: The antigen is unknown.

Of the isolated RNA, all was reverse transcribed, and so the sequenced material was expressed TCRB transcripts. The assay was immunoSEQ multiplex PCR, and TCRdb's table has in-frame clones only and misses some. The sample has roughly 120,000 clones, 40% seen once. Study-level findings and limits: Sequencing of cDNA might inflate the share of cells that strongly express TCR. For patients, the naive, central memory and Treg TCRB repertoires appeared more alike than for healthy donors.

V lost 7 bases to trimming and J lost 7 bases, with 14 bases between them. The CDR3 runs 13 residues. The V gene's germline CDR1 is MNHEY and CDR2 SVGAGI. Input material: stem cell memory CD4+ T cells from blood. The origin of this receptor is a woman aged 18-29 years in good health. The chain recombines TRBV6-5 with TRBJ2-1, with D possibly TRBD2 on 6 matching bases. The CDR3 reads CASIPRAGNEQFF. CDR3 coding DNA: TGTGCCAGCATCCCCCGTGCGGGGAATGAGCAGTTCTTC.